These T cell receptor beta chains were read from a single sample in a study of kidney transplant recipient with SARS-CoV-2 infection. Each CDR3 protein is one row after TCRdb ran MiXCR on the reads. This table has 250,000 or so distinct CDR3 sequences, under 30% appearing once. Sample: a blood sample, taken at baseline and on day 111 from a kidney transplant recipient. The receptors originated from a male patient aged 30 to 39 who had COVID-19 and was a kidney transplant recipient. Some T cells could come from the graft donor. Both conserved end residues are part of each CDR3. The D gene is left open where the match is weak. Clone size is given for some rows only: seen once, a few or many times, or a class if the clone is expanded.

v_call	j_call	d_call	clone_size	cdr3_length	cdr3_nt	cdr3_aa
TRBV18	TRBJ1-1	.	.	13	TGTGCCACGTCTGCACAGCTTAACACTGAAGCTTTCTTT	CATSAQLNTEAFF
TRBV20-1	TRBJ2-3	TRBD2	.	15	TGCAGTGCCCCGCCCGGGGGGGCGTTCACAGATACGCAGTATTTT	CSAPPGGAFTDTQYF
TRBV28	TRBJ2-7	TRBD1	many	15	TGTGCCAGCAGTCAACCGGGACAGGGAACCTACGAGCAGTACTTC	CASSQPGQGTYEQYF
TRBV20-1	TRBJ2-2	TRBD2	.	14	TGCAGTGCCAAGTCGGGGGGAGCGATCGGGGGGCTGTTTTTT	CSAKSGGAIGGLFF
TRBV14	TRBJ2-7	TRBD1	many	15	TGTGCCAGCAGCCCCCCCGGGACAGTCTCCTACGAGCAGTACTTC	CASSPPGTVSYEQYF
TRBV11-2	TRBJ2-3	TRBD2	.	17	TGTGCCAGCAGCTTAAGGGGACTAGCGACAAGCACAGATACGCAGTATTTT	CASSLRGLATSTDTQYF
TRBV7-2	TRBJ2-5	.	many	15	TGTGCCAGCAGCTTAGTCAGGGGGGGGAGAGAGACCCAGTACTTC	CASSLVRGGRETQYF
TRBV27	TRBJ2-2	TRBD1	many	18	TGTGCCAGCAGTCAAAAGCCCCCGGGACAGTTTTACACCGGGGAGCTGTTTTTT	CASSQKPPGQFYTGELFF
TRBV6-5	TRBJ1-5	.	.	15	TGTGACAGCAGAACCCTAACAGGGCCGGATCAGCCCCAGCATTTT	CDSRTLTGPDQPQHF
TRBV19	TRBJ1-1	.	few	13	TGTGCCAGTAGTATACAGGTACGGGAGAGAGCTTTCTTT	CASSIQVRERAFF
TRBV7-2	TRBJ2-3	.	.	15	TGTGTCAGCAGCTTAGTTGCTAGCGCTGCAGATACGCAGTATTTT	CVSSLVASAADTQYF
TRBV6-5	TRBJ1-2	.	many	13	TGTGCCAGCAGTTACTCAGGGGTTTCTGGCTACACCTTC	CASSYSGVSGYTF
TRBV12-3/TRBV12-4	TRBJ1-2	.	many	17	TGTGCCAGCAGTAATCTCATCAGCTTCCGAAAGACCTATGGCTACACCTTC	CASSNLISFRKTYGYTF
TRBV4-3	TRBJ1-5	TRBD1	many	17	TGCGCCAGCAGCCAAGATTTGGAGACAGGGGGCAATCAGCCCCAGCATTTT	CASSQDLETGGNQPQHF
TRBV11-2	TRBJ2-1	.	many	15	TGTGCCAGCAGCTTAGATTCGGGGAGATACAATGAGCAGTTCTTC	CASSLDSGRYNEQFF
TRBV3-1	TRBJ2-5	.	many	17	TGTGCCAGCAGCCCGGCAGATCCCATTTCTTTCTCTGAGACCCAGTACTTC	CASSPADPISFSETQYF
TRBV20-1	TRBJ1-1	TRBD1	many	16	TGCAGTGCTAGAGAGTTGAGGGGGCTGGTAATGACTGAAGCTTTCTTT	CSARELRGLVMTEAFF
TRBV7-2	TRBJ2-1	.	.	16	TGTGCCAGCAGCTTCCCGGGACCACGAACCAACAATGAGCAGTTCTTC	CASSFPGPRTNNEQFF
TRBV8-2	TRBJ1-2	.	many	16	TGTGGCAGTTTTTCACCTGATAGCCGAAAGACCTATGGCTACACCTTC	CGSFSPDSRKTYGYTF
TRBV10-2	TRBJ2-1	.	few	16	TGCGCCAGCAGTGAGGGCGACCCACCCTACTACAATGAGCAGTTCTTC	CASSEGDPPYYNEQFF
TRBV10-2	TRBJ1-1	.	many	13	TGCGCCAGCAGTGAGCAACGGGGGACTGAAGCTTTCTTT	CASSEQRGTEAFF
TRBV30	TRBJ2-7	.	many	13	TGTGCCTGGAGTCTGGCAGGGACCCTCGAGCAGTACTTC	CAWSLAGTLEQYF
TRBV7-9	TRBJ1-2	.	many	17	TGTGCCAGCAGCCAGCGCCGATACCATGGAAAGACCTATGGCTACACCTTC	CASSQRRYHGKTYGYTF
TRBV10-3	TRBJ1-2	.	many	16	TGTGCCATCAGGGACCCTTCTTACCTAGCTAACTATGGCTACACCTTC	CAIRDPSYLANYGYTF
TRBV11-2	TRBJ2-5	.	many	17	TGTGCCAGCAGCCGGGGCAGGGGCCAAAAGTACCAAGAGACCCAGTACTTC	CASSRGRGQKYQETQYF
TRBV2	TRBJ2-2	.	many	15	TGTGCCAGCACACTTGGGGCAGGGGAGGCCGGGGAGCTGTTTTTT	CASTLGAGEAGELFF
TRBV3-1	TRBJ2-1	.	many	15	TGTGCCAGCAGCCAAGATCGTGTGTTGGGGGATGAGCAGTTCTTC	CASSQDRVLGDEQFF
TRBV19	TRBJ2-2	.	.	14	TGTGCCAGTAGTGTTTCCACCGACACCGGGGAGCTGTTTTTT	CASSVSTDTGELFF
TRBV11-1	TRBJ1-2	.	many	17	TGTGCCAGCAGCGTTATAGTTAAGGCTGGAAAGACCTATGGCTACACCTTC	CASSVIVKAGKTYGYTF
TRBV11-2	TRBJ1-2	.	many	17	TGTGCCAGCAGCGAAGGGAGAACAAGCAGAAAGACCTATGGCTACACCTTC	CASSEGRTSRKTYGYTF
TRBV28	TRBJ2-7	TRBD2	many	17	TGTGCCAGCCTCAACGGGGGGGTACTTTCGGGTCGGCACGAGCAGTACTTC	CASLNGGVLSGRHEQYF
TRBV10-2	TRBJ2-7	.	many	14	TGCGCCTCCTTCGGGGGGGACAGCTCCTACGAGCAGTACTTC	CASFGGDSSYEQYF
TRBV7-7	TRBJ2-2	.	many	16	TGTGCTAGCAGCTTAGTGAGCGGACTATTCACCGGGGAGCTGTTTTTT	CASSLVSGLFTGELFF
TRBV7-8	TRBJ1-2	.	many	17	TGTGCCAGCAGCCTGACGCGGTTTACCCGAAAGACCTATGGCTACACCTTC	CASSLTRFTRKTYGYTF
TRBV20-1	TRBJ1-1	.	.	19	TGCAGTGCTAGAGATTTTCGACTGGCACCAGGGACTATCAACACTGAAGCTTTCTTT	CSARDFRLAPGTINTEAFF
TRBV5-4	TRBJ1-2	.	.	16	TGTGCCAGCAGTGCCGACGTACCAGGAAAGACCCATGGCTACACCTTC	CASSADVPGKTHGYTF
TRBV3-1	TRBJ1-1	.	many	17	TGTGCCAGCAGCCTGAGTCATCCCATTTCAATTCGCACTGAAGCTTTCTTT	CASSLSHPISIRTEAFF
TRBV4-3	TRBJ2-3	.	many	17	TGCGCCAGCAGCCAGGGACCAGACGGGACAAACACAGATACGCAGTATTTT	CASSQGPDGTNTDTQYF
TRBV7-6	TRBJ2-1	.	.	18	TGTGCCAGCAGCTTCCAAGGGGGGGGGGCGATTGGTTTCAATGAGCAGTTCTTC	CASSFQGGGAIGFNEQFF
TRBV4-2	TRBJ2-1	TRBD2	many	18	TGTGCCAGCAGCCAGGGGGGGAGCGGGAGAGGGGAGTACAATGAGCAGTTCTTC	CASSQGGSGRGEYNEQFF
TRBV3-1	TRBJ2-5	TRBD2	many	17	TGTGCCAGCAGCAGCGGGGCTCCCATTTCTTTCTCTGAGACCCAGTACTTC	CASSSGAPISFSETQYF
TRBV11-2	TRBJ2-5	TRBD2	many	15	TGTGCCAGCAGCCTCGAGCGGGAGACACGAGAGACCCAGTACTTC	CASSLERETRETQYF
TRBV3-1	TRBJ1-1	.	many	17	TGTGCCAGCAGCGTGATCATTCCCATTTCAATTCGCACTGAAGCTTTCTTT	CASSVIIPISIRTEAFF
TRBV14	TRBJ2-7	.	many	15	TGTGCCAGCGAATCCCGTACACTATACTCCTACGAGCAGTACTTC	CASESRTLYSYEQYF
TRBV7-8	TRBJ2-1	.	many	14	TGTGCCAGCATTTTTGGGGCTAGGAACAATGAGCAGTTCTTC	CASIFGARNNEQFF